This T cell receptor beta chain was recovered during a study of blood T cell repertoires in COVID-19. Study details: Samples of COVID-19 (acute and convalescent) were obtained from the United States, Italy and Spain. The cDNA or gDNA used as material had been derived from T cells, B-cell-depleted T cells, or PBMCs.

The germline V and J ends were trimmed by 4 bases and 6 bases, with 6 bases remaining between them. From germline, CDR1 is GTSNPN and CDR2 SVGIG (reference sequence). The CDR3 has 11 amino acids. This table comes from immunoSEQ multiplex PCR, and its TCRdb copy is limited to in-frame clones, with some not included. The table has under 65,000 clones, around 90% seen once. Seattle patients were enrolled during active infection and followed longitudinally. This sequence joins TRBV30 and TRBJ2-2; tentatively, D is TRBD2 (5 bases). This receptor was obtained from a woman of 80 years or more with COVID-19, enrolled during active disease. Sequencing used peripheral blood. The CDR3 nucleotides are TGTGCCTGGACGCGGGCCGGGGAGCTGTTTTTT. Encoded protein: CAWTRAGELFF. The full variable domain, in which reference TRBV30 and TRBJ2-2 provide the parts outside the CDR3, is SQTIHQWPATLVQPVGSPLSLECTVEGTSNPNLYWYRQAAGRGLQLLFYSVGIGQISSEVPQNLSASRPQDRQFILSSKKLLLSDSGFYLCAWTRAGELFFGEGSRLTVL.